This is a list of T cell receptor beta chains from one sample in a study of cytomegalovirus exposure and HLA in healthy donors. Generated by immunoSEQ multiplex PCR, the TCRdb table keeps only in-frame clones and is missing some. The data hold tens of thousands of clones, with roughly four fifths observed a single time. Sequencing was done on a sample of PBMCs. The receptors were gathered from a middle-aged man in good health and CMV-seronegative. CDR3s include the opening cysteine and the closing phenylalanine or tryptophan. The D gene is left open where the match is weak. Size is stated for part of the rows, as once, few or many counts, or as a class when the clone is expanded.

NA | TRBJ2-3 | TRBV5-1 | NA | TGCGCCAGCAGCTTCGCTAGGGGTTTGGATACGCAGTATTTT | CASSFARGLDTQYF
NA | TRBJ2-7 | TRBV30 | NA | TGTGCCCGGGGAGCTACGGGGACCTACGAGCAGTACTTC | CARGATGTYEQYF
few | TRBJ1-2 | TRBV5-1 | NA | TGCGCCAGCAGTCTAGAGGCTAACTATGGCTACACCTTC | CASSLEANYGYTF
NA | TRBJ2-1 | TRBV5-4 | TRBD1 | TGTGCCAGCAGGGGACAGCCCAACGAGCAGTTCTTC | CASRGQPNEQFF
NA | TRBJ2-1 | TRBV5-8 | TRBD2 | TGTGCCAGCAGCAACGTACTAGCGTTGACCTACAATGAGCAGTTCTTC | CASSNVLALTYNEQFF
NA | TRBJ2-4 | TRBV7-2 | NA | TGTGCCAGCAGCTTATATCAGGGGAACATTCAGTACTTC | CASSLYQGNIQYF
once | TRBJ2-7 | TRBV19 | TRBD2 | TGTGCCAGTACTGGACTAGCGGGAGATCCTAGGTACGAGCAGTACTTC | CASTGLAGDPRYEQYF
NA | TRBJ2-7 | TRBV5-6 | NA | TGTGCCAGCAGCTTGGTTAGGGGATCCGAGCAGTACTTC | CASSLVRGSEQYF
NA | TRBJ2-7 | TRBV30 | NA | TGTGCCTGGAGTGTCCGAGACAGGAGGAACTTC | CAWSVRDRRNF
once | TRBJ1-1 | TRBV7-8 | TRBD1 | TGTGCCAGCAGCGCCCGACAGGGAACGAACACTGAAGCTTTCTTT | CASSARQGTNTEAFF
NA | TRBJ2-3 | TRBV9 | TRBD2 | TGTGCCAGCAGCGTATCGCGGGGGGGCTCAGATACGCAGTATTTT | CASSVSRGGSDTQYF
few | TRBJ1-2 | TRBV6-5 | TRBD1 | TGTGCCAGCAGTGGACAGGGGGGCTACACCTTC | CASSGQGGYTF
NA | TRBJ1-2 | TRBV6-5 | NA | TGTGCCAGCAGTCGGGATCTCTATGGCTACACCTTC | CASSRDLYGYTF
NA | TRBJ2-3 | TRBV10-2 | NA | TGCGCCAGCAGTGAGTCCCAAGGTCTTACGGGAGATACGCAGTATTTT | CASSESQGLTGDTQYF
NA | TRBJ1-1 | TRBV30 | NA | TGTGCCTGGAAGACTACAGTTGAAGCTTTCTTT | CAWKTTVEAFF
NA | TRBJ2-5 | TRBV29-1 | NA | TGCAGCGTTGAACTAGGGGGAGAGACCCAGTACTTC | CSVELGGETQYF
NA | TRBJ2-4 | TRBV28 | TRBD2 | TGTGCCAGCAGACACAAAGGGACTAGCGGGAAATTGTCCAAAAACATTCAGTACTTC | CASRHKGTSGKLSKNIQYF
NA | TRBJ2-7 | TRBV6-5 | NA | TGTGCCAGCAGTTCTGACAACTCCTACGAGCAGTACTTC | CASSSDNSYEQYF
few | TRBJ2-5 | TRBV19 | TRBD2 | TGTGCCAGTAGTGGGACTAATGGAGAGACCCAGTACTTC | CASSGTNGETQYF
NA | TRBJ1-1 | TRBV18 | TRBD1 | TGTGCCAGCTCACCCAAAACCATCCCCGCAGGGGGCACTGAAGCTTTCTTT | CASSPKTIPAGGTEAFF
NA | TRBJ1-1 | TRBV6-6 | TRBD1 | TGTGCCAGCGGGACAGGGATGAACACTGAAGCTTTCTTT | CASGTGMNTEAFF
NA | TRBJ1-1 | TRBV28 | TRBD1 | TGTGCCAGCAGTTTCTCGACAGGGGGAAGAAGGCTGAAGGGAATTGAAGCTTTCTTT | CASSFSTGGRRLKGIEAFF
NA | TRBJ1-1 | TRBV19 | NA | TGTGCCAGTAGTATTCGGGGGGCCCTGAGCACTGAAGCTTTCTTT | CASSIRGALSTEAFF
NA | TRBJ1-1 | TRBV5-1 | TRBD1 | TGCGCCAGCAGCAGGACAGGGATGGATAACACTGAAGCTTTCTTT | CASSRTGMDNTEAFF
NA | TRBJ2-3 | TRBV11-2 | TRBD1 | TGTGCCAGCAGCTTAGCTCTTCCGGGCAGGGGGCAGGCAGATACGCAGTATTTT | CASSLALPGRGQADTQYF
NA | TRBJ2-7 | TRBV18 | NA | TGTGCCAGCTCACCATTAGGGGCTTACGAGCAGTACTTC | CASSPLGAYEQYF
NA | TRBJ1-1 | TRBV5-1 | TRBD1 | TGCGCCAGCAGCTCAAACAGGGGCCCTGAAGCTTTCTTT | CASSSNRGPEAFF
NA | TRBJ2-5 | TRBV29-1 | TRBD2 | TGCAGCGTCCAAGGACTAGCGGGAGCGCAGACCCAGTACTTC | CSVQGLAGAQTQYF
once | TRBJ1-2 | TRBV28 | NA | TGTGCCAGCAGTTCACAGGGAATTAGCTATGGCTACACCTTC | CASSSQGISYGYTF
NA | TRBJ1-2 | TRBV29-1 | NA | TGCAGCGTTGTAGGCAGGTTGCACTATGGCTACACCTTC | CSVVGRLHYGYTF
NA | TRBJ2-7 | TRBV27 | TRBD2 | TGTGCCAGCAGTTATAGCGGGGGACTACTCGAGCAGTACTTC | CASSYSGGLLEQYF
NA | TRBJ1-2 | TRBV7-2 | NA | TGTGCCAGCAGCTTAGATACCCGCAACGGGGGCTACACCTTC | CASSLDTRNGGYTF